This T cell receptor (beta chain) stems from a study of T-cell reconstitution after alpha-beta-depleted transplantation in children (TCRdb year 2016). Regarding the complete study: Using TCR repertoire profiling, the study followed T-cell immune reconstitution in a quantitative way in children after TCRalphabeta/CD19-depleted allogeneic hematopoietic cell transplantation.

The CDR3 measures 11 amino acids from cysteine to phenylalanine. The DNA shown is the 33-base CDR3, in frame from base 1. The V and J ends are trimmed by 2 bases and 3 bases, leaving 2 bases between them. From the germline V gene, CDR1 is MNHEY and CDR2 is SVGAGI. Library method: PCR. The sequencing machine was an Illumina HiSeq 2500. Molecular barcoding was employed in the preparation of TCR libraries, with unique molecular identifiers being used to normalize TCRbeta repertoire quantification. The public sequencing data were trimmed at Q25 with fastp and processed into clonotypes with MiXCR by TCRdb, which kept only in-frame beta chains. All rows with the same CDR3 protein become a single entry with the most common DNA and genes. This sample gives about 400,000 distinct CDR3 sequences in total; roughly 20% of them show up just once. The ten largest clonotypes hold 3.5% to 4% of the sample. This clonotype was detected ten times or more. Its recognized antigen is unknown. Per-base qualities were not stored, and no clone one base away is much larger.

The sample here was PBMCs from the stem cell graft donor, taken from the stem cell graft. This sequence was found in a human donor who donated a stem cell graft to a child with acute myeloid leukemia. The sequence is built from TRBV6-5 and TRBJ2-7; the D segment cannot be called with confidence. The CDR3 is CASSYNYEQYF. In nucleotide form, the sequence is TGTGCCAGCAGTTACAACTACGAGCAGTACTTC.